A single sample gave rise to the 13 T cell receptor beta chains below, sequenced in a study of regulatory T cells in long-lasting Graves disease. Noted time point: persistent/refractory GD, antithyroid drugs over 5 years with positive TRAb. PBMC RNA served as the TCR library source. For TCR beta, libraries came from iRepertoire HTBI primers and Arm-PCR of CDR3 regions. Each CDR3 protein is one row after TCRdb ran MiXCR on the multiplex PCR reads. Here the sample spans more than 300,000 distinct CDR3 sequences, about 20% being singletons. The input for sequencing was peripheral blood mononuclear cells (PBMCs), taken when the disease was refractory, from a patient treated with antithyroid drugs. The source is a female donor with Graves disease.

This clonotype was detected a few times. The CDR3 sequence is CASSPVGANDSPLHF. The CDR3 DNA reads TGTGCCAGCTCACCAGTGGGGGCTAATGATTCACCCCTCCACTTT. The gene calls are TRBV18 and TRBJ1-6; possible D gene TRBD1, 6 bases. Per the germline V gene, CDR1 is KGHSH and CDR2 is LQKENI. The CDR3 loop spans 15 amino acids. Trimming left V 2 bases short and J 8 bases short, with 13 bases between. Complete variable domain (other parts from reference TRBV18 and TRBJ1-6): NAGVMQNPRHLVRRRGQEARLRCSPMKGHSHVYWYRQLPEEGLKFMVYLQKENIIDESGMPKERFSAEFPKEGPSILRIQQVVRGDSAAYFCASSPVGANDSPLHFGNGTRLTVT.

The sample holds many counts of this clonotype. J is TRBJ1-5 and V is TRBV6-1; D ambiguous. Trimming took 8 bases from V and 3 from J, leaving 14 bases between them. The CDR3 runs 14 residues. CDR1 and CDR2 from the germline V gene are MNHNS and SASEGT. The CDR3: CASQKLGVNQPQHF. CDR3 sequence (DNA): TGTGCCAGCCAGAAGCTGGGAGTCAATCAGCCCCAGCATTTT.

This clonotype was seen more than once but under ten times. This rearrangement joins TRBV5-4 to TRBJ1-1; 8 bases line up with TRBD1. Germline values: CDR1 SGHNT, CDR2 YYREEE (reference sequence). V shed 0 bases, J shed 4 bases, and the junction held 5 bases outside the gene matches. The CDR3 loop spans 15 amino acids. This CDR3 reads CASSLGTGFGTEAFF. CDR3 DNA: TGTGCCAGCAGCTTGGGGACAGGGTTCGGCACTGAAGCTTTCTTT.

This clonotype was recorded at least ten times. The V and J genes are TRBV6-1 and TRBJ1-2; 7 bases map to TRBD1. CDR1 is MNHNS and CDR2 is SASEGT in the germline V gene. J lost 5 bases, V lost 6 bases, and 12 bases had no gene match. The CDR3 sequence is 15 residues long. This CDR3 reads CASRIIDREGYGYTF. In DNA, the CDR3 is TGTGCCAGCAGGATAATAGACAGGGAGGGGTATGGCTACACCTTC.

In its sample, this clonotype was seen many times. The V gene is TRBV7-2, the J gene TRBJ2-5; D unresolved. V lost 4 bases to trimming and J lost 1 base, with 7 bases between them. Germline CDR1 is SGHTA and CDR2 is FQGNSA. The CDR3 has 13 amino acids. This CDR3 is CASSYSFQETQYF. The CDR3 nucleotides are TGTGCCAGCAGCTACTCCTTCCAAGAGACCCAGTACTTC.

The rearrangement joins TRBV20-1 to TRBJ2-2; tentative D call: TRBD2 (6 bases). Looked up from germline, CDR1 is DFQATT and CDR2 is SNEGSKA (reference sequence). Trimming pared 6 bases from V and 0 bases from J, leaving 17 bases between. CDR3 length: 16 residues. CDR3 sequence (DNA): TGCAGTGCCCTCTTTACTAGCCAATCGAACACCGGGGAGCTGTTTTTT. It codes for CSALFTSQSNTGELFF.

This clonotype occurred a few times. The chain carries TRBV5-1 and TRBJ1-2, with 8 nucleotides matching TRBD1. Germline V gives CDR1 SGHRS, CDR2 YFSETQ. After removal of 3 bases from V and 8 bases from J, the junction contained 12 bases not matched to a gene. The CDR3 is made up of 15 amino acids. The CDR3 protein is CASSSSGQGSQGYTF. The CDR3 region has the DNA TGCGCCAGCAGCTCATCCGGACAGGGTTCTCAAGGCTACACCTTC.

This clonotype was counted at least ten times. The chain is built from TRBV12-5 and TRBJ1-2; D remains ambiguous. V was trimmed by 6 bases and J by 7 bases, leaving 15 bases between them. Germline CDR1 and CDR2: LGHNT and FRNRAP. This CDR3 is built from 13 residues. CDR3 DNA sequence: TGTGCTAGTGGCCTACTTTCAGGACGTGGCTACACCTTC. It encodes CASGLLSGRGYTF.

The V and J genes are TRBV5-1 and TRBJ2-2; the D gene is possibly TRBD1 (5 bases). The CDR3 covers 15 residues. Germline loops: CDR1 SGHRS, CDR2 YFSETQ. Between the trimmed V and J ends, which lost 4 bases and 5 bases, there was a span of 15 bases. The CDR3 sequence is CASSPDIFQTGELFF. CDR3 coding DNA: TGCGCCAGCAGCCCGGACATATTCCAGACCGGGGAGCTGTTTTTT.

This clonotype has just a few counts. The chain employs TRBV20-1 and TRBJ1-1; TRBD1 is a possible D gene (5 bases). The germline gives CDR1 DFQATT, CDR2 SNEGSKA (reference sequence). Trimming removed 4 bases at V and 0 bases at J, with 9 bases between. The CDR3 runs 13 residues. The CDR3 region is CSATQGLNTEAFF. The CDR3 region has the DNA TGCAGTGCTACCCAGGGATTGAACACTGAAGCTTTCTTT.

V usage is TRBV6-2 or TRBV6-3 and J usage is TRBJ1-5; D gene ambiguous. Germline values: CDR1 MNHEY, CDR2 SVGEGT. This CDR3 region has 15 residues. V was trimmed by 6 bases and J by 4 bases, leaving 16 bases between them. The CDR3 DNA reads TGTGCCAGCAGCCCGGGCCAGACCCAAAATCAGCCCCAGCATTTT. This translates into CASSPGQTQNQPQHF.

This clonotype has at least ten counts. This sequence joins TRBV7-9 and TRBJ1-5; D call uncertain. Deletions cut 5 bases from V and 1 base from J, with 18 bases between. The length of the CDR3 is 17 residues. Germline CDR1 and CDR2: SEHNR and FQNEAQ (reference sequence). This chain's CDR3 is CASSPAPTDSSNQPQHF. The CDR3 DNA reads TGTGCCAGCAGCCCTGCCCCGACGGATTCGAGCAATCAGCCCCAGCATTTT. Variable domain in full (rest from reference TRBV7-9 and TRBJ1-5): DTGVSQNPRHKITKRGQNVTFRCDPISEHNRLYWYRQTLGQGPEFLTYFQNEAQLEKSRLLSDRFSAERPKGSFSTLEIQRTEQGDSAMYLCASSPAPTDSSNQPQHFGDGTRLSIL.

This clonotype came up many times. This chain uses TRBV20-1 with TRBJ1-2, with 7 bases identical to TRBD1. The J segment lost 7 bases and the V segment lost 6 bases, leaving 14 bases of the junction unmatched. CDR1 and CDR2 from the germline V gene are DFQATT and SNEGSKA (reference sequence). This CDR3 spans 14 amino acids. CDR3 loop: CSANYRGGTIGYTF. CDR3 coding DNA: TGCAGTGCAAACTACAGGGGCGGGACTATTGGCTACACCTTC.